This T cell receptor (beta chain) comes out of a study of radiation and T cells in renal cell carcinoma. Profiling relied on immunoSEQ multiplex PCR, and the TCRdb table lists in-frame clones only, not all of them. The repertoire holds around 180,000 clones, with 88% as singletons. Unmatched junction bases numbered 6, after V lost 4 bases and J lost 6 bases. The germline CDR1 and CDR2 sequences are SGHVS and FQNEAQ. The CDR3 extends over 15 amino acids. The sample's time point: blood 4 weeks post-SBRT, at nephrectomy. Treatment indicated: 15 Gy SBRT to primary tumor, nephrectomy 4 weeks later. Nephrectomy followed 15 Gy stereotactic body radiation by 4 weeks.

The receptor was isolated from a woman aged 50 to 60 with renal cell carcinoma. The V gene is TRBV7-8, the J gene TRBJ1-6; 7 bases fit TRBD1. Sequences were derived from blood, sampled from a patient whose treatment included radiotherapy and nephrectomy. CDR3 bases: TGTGCCAGCAGCTCGCGGACAGGCCTTAATTCACCCCTCCACTTT. The encoded protein is CASSSRTGLNSPLHF.